Each of the 18 T cell receptor beta chains below was sequenced from the same sample in a study of blood T cell repertoires in COVID-19. Sequencing used immunoSEQ multiplex PCR; TCRdb keeps in-frame clones, though not all of them. The sample lists about 140,000 clones; over 60% were seen once. Sequenced: peripheral blood. These receptors all come from an elderly man with acute or convalescent COVID-19.

In this sample, this clone turned up once. The chain recombines TRBV5-1 with TRBJ2-1, with TRBD2 matching over 10 bases. With V trimmed by 2 bases and J by 7 bases, 9 bases remained unmatched. This CDR3 comprises 16 residues. Germline CDR1 is SGHRS and CDR2 is YFSETQ. The CDR3 reads CASSFELAGVGNEQFF. CDR3 nucleotide sequence: TGCGCCAGCAGCTTTGAGCTAGCGGGGGTCGGAAATGAGCAGTTCTTC.

There are a few counts of this clone. The chain has TRBV18 and TRBJ2-2; no firm D call. V lost 0 bases to trimming and J lost 5 bases, with 10 bases between them. The V gene's germline CDR1 is KGHSH and CDR2 LQKENI. The CDR3 length is 15 residues. CDR3 sequence: CASSPPGRPTGELFF. The DNA for the CDR3 is TGTGCCAGCTCACCACCGGGCAGGCCAACCGGGGAGCTGTTTTTT.

On this clone: Other nucleotide sequences in the sample specify the same CDR3. The chain joins TRBV7-9 to TRBJ1-1; D might be TRBD1 (5 bases). The ends were cut back, 2 bases at V and 1 base at J, with 8 bases in the middle. Germline CDR1 and CDR2: SEHNR and FQNEAQ (reference sequence). The CDR3 has 14 amino acids. The CDR3 spells CASSLQGGNTEAFF. The CDR3 DNA sequence: TGTGCCAGCAGCTTACAGGGAGGGAACACTGAAGCTTTCTTT.

The CDR3 region has the DNA TGCGCCAGCACCATTCGGGGGGAAGGTGAAGCTTTCTTT. As protein: CASTIRGEGEAFF. The chain combines TRBV5-1 with TRBJ1-1; perhaps TRBD1 as D (5 bases). The germline V gene has CDR1 SGHRS and CDR2 YFSETQ. The V gene lost 6 bases and the J gene lost 7 bases, with 16 bases spanning the gap. The CDR3 runs 13 residues.

This sequence joins TRBV5-6 and TRBJ2-1; TRBD1 agrees at 7 bases. Germline CDR1 reads SGHDT; CDR2 reads YYEEEE. The CDR3 extends over 16 amino acids. The V and J ends lost 1 base and 1 base, in that order; junction bases with no gene match: 5. The CDR3: CASSLRGPASYNEQFF. The CDR3 DNA is TGTGCCAGCAGCTTGAGGGGGCCAGCGTCCTACAATGAGCAGTTCTTC.

As to this clone: The same CDR3 is also encoded by other DNA sequences in this sample. V gene TRBV2 combines with J gene TRBJ2-2, with TRBD1 identical over 10 bases. CDR1 is SNHLY and CDR2 is FYNNEI in the germline V gene. The CDR3 spans 15 residues. The ends lost 6 bases at V and 1 base at J; junction bases unmatched: 2. The CDR3 reads CASRGQGRNTGELFF. The CDR3 region has the DNA TGTGCCAGCAGGGGACAGGGGAGGAACACCGGGGAGCTGTTTTTT.

The genes are TRBV4-2 and TRBJ2-7, with TRBD1 identical over 9 bases. This CDR3 is 15 amino acids long. CDR1 and CDR2 (germline): LGHNA, YNFKEQ. V lost 4 bases, J lost 3 bases, and 7 bases stayed unmatched. The CDR3: CASSLRQGEDYEQYF. The CDR3 coding sequence is TGTGCCAGCAGCCTTCGACAGGGGGAAGACTACGAGCAGTACTTC.

The chain joins TRBV10-3 to TRBJ2-5; weak D call: TRBD2 (5 bases). V lost 3 bases, J lost 5 bases, and 13 bases lay in between. The germline gives CDR1 ENHRY, CDR2 SYGVKD. This CDR3 is built from 14 residues. CDR3 sequence: CAISDGQAGETQYF. The CDR3 DNA reads TGTGCCATCAGTGACGGTCAGGCGGGCGAGACCCAGTACTTC.

This clone was picked up many times. The chain has TRBV11-2 and TRBJ2-7, with TRBD1 identical over 10 bases. This CDR3 spans 15 amino acids. CDR1 and CDR2 from the germline V gene are SGHAT and FQNNGV. Trimming cost V 4 bases and J 3 bases; bases outside gene matches: 6. Here the CDR3 reads CASSYPGTGVYEQYF. The CDR3 DNA reads as TGTGCCAGCAGCTACCCCGGGACAGGGGTCTACGAGCAGTACTTC.

This chain joins TRBV3-1 (or the pseudogene TRBV3-2) and TRBJ1-1; perhaps TRBD1 as D (5 bases). There are 14 residues in the CDR3. The germline V gene encodes CDR1 LGHDT and CDR2 YNNKEL (reference sequence). V was cut by 3 bases and J by 4 bases, with 12 bases left in between. CDR3 region: CASSQGFQGTEAFF. DNA for the CDR3: TGTGCCAGCAGCCAGGGGTTCCAGGGCACTGAAGCTTTCTTT.

This clone has a handful of counts. The chain employs TRBV28 and TRBJ1-1; 9 bases line up with TRBD1. Germline V gene sequence: CDR1 MDHEN, CDR2 SYDVKM. The CDR3 length is 14 residues. With V trimmed by 4 bases and J by 5 bases, 5 bases remained unmatched. CDR3 amino acids: CASSSGQGRTEAFF. CDR3 DNA: TGTGCCAGCAGTTCCGGACAGGGGCGTACTGAAGCTTTCTTT.

The chain is built from TRBV5-1 and TRBJ1-1; TRBD1 matches at 7 bases. V lost 4 bases and J lost 5; bases outside the gene matches: 11. The CDR3 has 15 amino acids. Germline values: CDR1 SGHRS, CDR2 YFSETQ. The CDR3 reads CASSPRQGRGTEAFF. The CDR3 coding sequence is TGCGCCAGCAGCCCCCGACAGGGTCGGGGAACTGAAGCTTTCTTT.

This rearrangement joins TRBV11-2 to TRBJ1-2; no reliable D call. CDR1 and CDR2 from the germline V gene are SGHAT and FQNNGV. This CDR3 spans 15 amino acids. V was cut by 0 bases and J by 5 bases, with 13 bases left in between. DNA of the CDR3: TGTGCCAGCAGCTTAGAGGCGGGCTCCCATTATGGCTACACCTTC. It codes for CASSLEAGSHYGYTF.

This clone was observed a single time. The chain carries TRBV19 and TRBJ2-3, with no clear D. CDR3 length: 14 amino acids. CDR1 and CDR2 (germline): LNHDA, SQIVND (reference sequence). V lost 7 bases and J 0 bases, leaving 11 bases between the germline ends. The CDR3 is CASTQVPSTDTQYF. CDR3 nucleotides: TGTGCCAGTACCCAGGTCCCTAGCACAGATACGCAGTATTTT.

The V call is TRBV13, the J call TRBJ2-7; 10 positions match TRBD1. Unmatched junction bases numbered 10, after V lost 4 bases and J lost 7 bases. Germline V gene lookup returns CDR1 PRHDT and CDR2 FYEKMQ (reference sequence). This CDR3 has 15 residues. CDR3 loop: CASSYGQGGKYEQYF. DNA for the CDR3: TGTGCCAGCAGCTATGGACAGGGGGGGAAGTATGAGCAGTACTTC.

The genes are TRBV6-5 and TRBJ2-3, with D possibly matching TRBD1 (6 bases). This CDR3 contains 15 residues. The V gene's germline CDR1 is MNHEY and CDR2 SVGAGI. V was cut by 6 bases and J by 6 bases, with 19 bases left in between. The chain's CDR3 is CASSPQGTTGDTQYF. The DNA for the CDR3 is TGTGCCAGCAGCCCCCAGGGGACGACGGGGGATACGCAGTATTTT.

V and J are TRBV18 and TRBJ2-3; 7 positions match TRBD1. Trimming removed 4 bases from V and 4 bases from J; junction bases left unmatched: 11. This CDR3 has 16 amino acids. Per the germline V gene, CDR1 is KGHSH and CDR2 is LQKENI. The CDR3 region is CASSLRQGLWADTQYF. DNA for the CDR3: TGTGCCAGCTCACTTAGACAGGGCCTATGGGCAGATACGCAGTATTTT.

The chain employs TRBV5-8 and TRBJ1-1; no definite D call. The germline gives CDR1 SGHTS, CDR2 YDEGEE. V was trimmed by 1 base and J by 3 bases, leaving 7 bases between them. This CDR3 is 13 amino acids long. The DNA for the CDR3 is TGTGCCAGCAGCTTGAGGAGGGACACTGAAGCTTTCTTT. This encodes CASSLRRDTEAFF.